What follows are 30 T cell receptor beta chains derived from one specimen sequenced in a study of blood T cell repertoires in COVID-19. The assay was immunoSEQ multiplex PCR, and TCRdb's table has in-frame clones only and misses some. In the table there are 35,000 to 45,000 clones, approximately 90% of which are singletons. Sample: peripheral blood. Receptors originate from a middle-aged man with active COVID-19.

J is TRBJ1-2 and V is TRBV30; 10 nucleotides line up with TRBD1. The length of the CDR3 is 14 residues. The V gene's germline CDR1 is GTSNPN and CDR2 SVGIG (reference sequence). With V trimmed by 3 bases and J by 4 bases, 5 bases remained unmatched. DNA for the CDR3: TGTGCCTGGAGGACAGGGGGCGTCACCTATGGCTACACCTTC. This encodes CAWRTGGVTYGYTF.

V and J are TRBV5-4 and TRBJ2-7; D not resolved. Germline V gene sequence: CDR1 SGHNT, CDR2 YYREEE (reference sequence). Between the trimmed V and J ends, which lost 2 bases and 3 bases, there was a span of 12 bases. The CDR3 runs to 14 residues. CDR3 region: CASSFTRGGYEQYF. The CDR3 DNA reads as TGTGCCAGCAGCTTTACCCGTGGCGGCTACGAGCAGTACTTC.

This clone was detected once. CDR3 in amino acids: CASSREAPYNEQFF. The CDR3, as DNA: TGTGCCAGCAGCCGGGAGGCCCCCTACAATGAGCAGTTCTTC. The V call is TRBV6-5, the J call TRBJ2-1; 7 bases map to TRBD2. Germline CDR1 reads MNHEY; CDR2 reads SVGAGI. The CDR3 extends over 14 amino acids. The trim removed 6 bases at V and 2 bases at J, leaving 4 bases unmatched.

This chain connects TRBV30 to TRBJ2-1; D may be TRBD2 (5 bases). Deletions cut 5 bases from V and 0 bases from J, with 14 bases between. Germline CDR1 is GTSNPN and CDR2 is SVGIG (reference sequence). There are 15 residues in the CDR3. The CDR3 DNA follows: TGTGCCTGGTCGTCTGGTGGGAGCTCCTACAATGAGCAGTTCTTC. Translation: CAWSSGGSSYNEQFF.

The chain uses TRBV7-3 and TRBJ1-2; the D gene is possibly TRBD1 (5 bases). Germline CDR1 SGHTA, CDR2 FQGTGA. CDR3 length equals 15 residues. V was pared by 5 bases and J by 3 bases, with 16 bases between. CDR3 region: CASSLRAGGDYGYTF. The CDR3 bases are TGTGCCAGCAGCCTGCGGGCAGGAGGGGACTATGGCTACACCTTC.

The chain uses TRBV7-9 and TRBJ1-1; 7 bases are shared with TRBD1. V lost 4 bases and J lost 0; bases outside the gene matches: 2. The CDR3 has 14 amino acids. Germline CDR1 is SEHNR and CDR2 is FQNEAQ (reference sequence). The CDR3 here is CASSSQGMNTEAFF. DNA for the CDR3: TGTGCCAGCAGCTCACAGGGGATGAACACTGAAGCTTTCTTT.

The chain has TRBV5-1 and TRBJ2-2; 8 nucleotides match TRBD1. Germline V lookup: CDR1 SGHRS, CDR2 YFSETQ. The CDR3 extends over 15 amino acids. Losses at the gene ends were 4 bases for V and 7 bases for J; bases not matched to a gene: 9. The CDR3 protein is CASSLTDRDVGELFF. The CDR3 DNA follows: TGCGCCAGCAGCCTGACGGACAGGGATGTCGGGGAGCTGTTTTTT.

This chain links TRBV28 with TRBJ1-5, with D perhaps TRBD1 (6 bases). The CDR3 has 13 residues. Trimming stripped 3 bases from V and 6 bases from J, with 9 bases between. Germline lookup yields CDR1 MDHEN and CDR2 SYDVKM. The CDR3 here is CASSLLQGQPQHF. CDR3 nucleotide sequence: TGTGCCAGCAGTTTGTTACAGGGTCAGCCCCAGCATTTT.

The sample holds one count of this clone. The chain recombines TRBV24-1 with TRBJ2-1, with 14 bases matching TRBD2. This CDR3 comprises 16 residues. Trimming cost V 4 bases and J 7 bases; bases outside gene matches: 5. Looked up from germline, CDR1 is KGHDR and CDR2 is SFDVKD. The CDR3 DNA sequence: TGTGCCACCAGTGAGGCCGGGACTAGCGGGAGAAATGAGCAGTTCTTC. Translation: CATSEAGTSGRNEQFF.

This chain links TRBV11-2 with TRBJ1-6, with a possible D match to TRBD1 (5 bases). V was shortened by 5 bases and J by 9 bases, with 14 bases between the two germline ends. The CDR3 loop spans 14 amino acids. Germline CDR1 and CDR2: SGHAT and FQNNGV. The CDR3 bases are TGTGCCAGCAGCCAACAGACCCAGGGTTCACCCCTCCACTTT. Translation: CASSQQTQGSPLHF.

The rearrangement uses TRBV29-1 and TRBJ2-7, with 13 bases that match TRBD2. The CDR3 covers 17 residues. Germline CDR1 and CDR2: SQVTM and ANQGSEA. Losses at the gene ends were 4 bases for V and 7 bases for J; bases not matched to a gene: 16. The CDR3 sequence is CSVASGLAGTLSEEQYF. CDR3 sequence (DNA): TGCAGCGTTGCCTCGGGACTAGCGGGGACCCTATCTGAAGAGCAGTACTTC.

J is TRBJ1-5 and V is TRBV27; D may be TRBD1 (5 bases). This CDR3 region has 14 residues. Germline V gene data show CDR1 as MNHEY and CDR2 as SMNVEV (reference sequence). V was pared by 3 bases and J by 2 bases, with 8 bases between. CDR3 coding DNA: TGTGCCAGCAGTTTGCGGGACGGCAATCAGCCCCAGCATTTT. It is translated as CASSLRDGNQPQHF.

The genes are TRBV7-6 and TRBJ2-7; possible D gene TRBD2, 6 bases. The CDR3 sequence is 17 residues long. V lost 4 bases to trimming and J lost 0 bases, with 19 bases between them. Germline lookup yields CDR1 SGHVS and CDR2 FNYEAQ. CDR3 in DNA: TGTGCCAGCAGCTCCCTGGCGGGGCGGCATAGCTCCTACGAGCAGTACTTC. Residues: CASSSLAGRHSSYEQYF.

V and J are TRBV27 and TRBJ1-6; 8 bases are shared with TRBD1. Germline V gene lookup returns CDR1 MNHEY and CDR2 SMNVEV (reference sequence). The CDR3 has 14 amino acids. V dropped 4 bases and J dropped 7; count of bases not matched to a gene: 3. The CDR3 region is CASSWDRRNSPLHF. Here the CDR3 DNA reads TGTGCCAGCAGTTGGGACAGGCGGAATTCACCCCTCCACTTT.

The chain links TRBV6-4 to TRBJ2-1; no reliable D call. Germline values: CDR1 MRHNA, CDR2 SNTAGT. The CDR3 spans 15 residues. V lost 5 bases and J 8 bases, leaving 19 bases between the germline ends. The CDR3 DNA reads as TGTGCCAGCAGTCCGAAGCCCGATGGTTTCGATGAGCAGTTCTTC. Translated, it gives CASSPKPDGFDEQFF.

This clone appeared a single time. The genes are TRBV4-1 and TRBJ2-3; 14 nucleotides line up with TRBD2. The CDR3 runs to 18 residues. Germline CDR1 is MGHRA and CDR2 is YSYEKL. V shed 2 bases, J shed 5 bases, and the junction held 9 bases outside the gene matches. For the CDR3, the DNA is TGCGCCAGCAGCCAACCCGGGACTAGCGGGAGAGTGATAGATACGCAGTATTTT. Its translation is CASSQPGTSGRVIDTQYF.

The gene calls are TRBV7-2 and TRBJ2-5; 7 positions match TRBD1. The CDR3 runs 13 residues. The germline CDR1 and CDR2 sequences are SGHTA and FQGNSA. V lost 1 base to trimming and J lost 5 bases; unmatched junction nucleotides: 1. The CDR3 sequence: CASSLVQGETQYF. The CDR3 DNA reads as TGTGCCAGCAGCTTAGTACAGGGGGAGACCCAGTACTTC. The complete variable domain, with remaining parts taken from reference TRBV7-2 and TRBJ2-5, reads GAGVSQSPSNKVTEKGKDVELRCDPISGHTALYWYRQSLGQGLEFLIYFQGNSAPDKSGLPSDRFSAERTGGSVSTLTIQRTQQEDSAVYLCASSLVQGETQYFGPGTRLLVL.

The rearrangement links TRBV15 to TRBJ1-5, with D possibly matching TRBD1 (6 bases). CDR1 LNHNV and CDR2 YYDKDF come from the germline V gene (reference sequence). The CDR3 runs to 17 residues. V was pared by 1 base and J by 0 bases, with 13 bases between. CDR3 loop: CATSRGGQLYSNQPQHF. CDR3 DNA sequence: TGTGCCACCAGCAGAGGAGGACAGTTATATAGCAATCAGCCCCAGCATTTT.

This chain joins TRBV7-6 and TRBJ2-7; maybe TRBD2 (7 bases). The V gene's germline CDR1 is SGHVS and CDR2 FNYEAQ. V dropped 4 bases and J dropped 4 bases, with 17 bases sitting between them. The CDR3 consists of 15 residues. The CDR3 loop reads CASSSAGAKGYEQYF. As DNA, the CDR3 is TGTGCCAGCAGCTCCGCGGGGGCGAAGGGGTACGAGCAGTACTTC.

The chain uses TRBV10-1 and TRBJ2-1; 11 bases line up with TRBD2. The V gene's germline CDR1 is WNHNN and CDR2 SYGVQD (reference sequence). This CDR3 has 15 amino acids. V shed 2 bases and J 8 bases; nucleotides not matched to a gene: 5. The CDR3 region is CASSETSGSLDEQFF. DNA of the CDR3: TGCGCCAGCAGTGAGACTAGCGGGAGCCTGGATGAGCAGTTCTTC.

The chain is built from TRBV7-9 and TRBJ2-1; 11 bases match TRBD2. V trimming: 5 bases; J trimming: 9 bases; junction bases outside the gene matches: 3. The germline V gene encodes CDR1 SEHNR and CDR2 FQNEAQ (reference sequence). This CDR3 comprises 13 residues. CDR3 sequence reads: CASSHGLAGEQFF. CDR3 DNA sequence: TGTGCCAGCAGCCACGGACTAGCGGGTGAGCAGTTCTTC.

The chain uses TRBV5-1 and TRBJ1-1; D is ambiguous. Trimming removed 3 bases from V and 0 bases from J, with 9 bases in between. The CDR3 consists of 14 residues. Germline assignment: CDR1 SGHRS and CDR2 YFSETQ. This CDR3 is CASSSTDLNTEAFF. The DNA of the CDR3 is TGCGCCAGCAGCTCCACAGACCTGAACACTGAAGCTTTCTTT.

The chain recombines TRBV27 with TRBJ1-6; D may be TRBD1 (5 bases). This CDR3 spans 13 amino acids. Deletions cut 6 bases from V and 4 bases from J, with 7 bases between. From germline, CDR1 is MNHEY and CDR2 SMNVEV (reference sequence). In DNA, the CDR3 is TGTGCCAGCAGGACAGATTATAATTCACCCCTCCACTTT. Its protein product is CASRTDYNSPLHF.

This chain links TRBV24-1 with TRBJ2-3; D is undetermined. Trimming removed 7 bases at V and 0 bases at J, with 13 bases between. This CDR3 region has 15 residues. Germline V gene lookup returns CDR1 KGHDR and CDR2 SFDVKD. The CDR3 nucleotides read TGTGCCACCAGAGCAACCCTTTCCAGCACAGATACGCAGTATTTT. This encodes CATRATLSSTDTQYF.

J is TRBJ2-1 and V is TRBV28, with a tentative D call TRBD2 (5 bases). Between the trimmed V and J ends, which lost 5 bases and 12 bases, there was a span of 14 bases. The CDR3 has 12 amino acids. Germline CDR1 and CDR2: MDHEN and SYDVKM. The CDR3 DNA follows: TGTGCCAGCAGTATCCCGGTCGGGGTGCAGTTCTTC. Its translation: CASSIPVGVQFF.

The chain joins TRBV6-4 to TRBJ2-1; TRBD2 is a possible D gene (6 bases). The V and J ends lost 4 bases and 7 bases respectively, with 14 bases between them. Germline CDR1 MRHNA, CDR2 SNTAGT. This CDR3 comprises 14 residues. CDR3 amino acids: CASSVEAGRNEQFF. The CDR3 nucleotides are TGTGCCAGCAGTGTGGAGGCAGGGAGGAATGAGCAGTTCTTC.

This chain uses TRBV28 with TRBJ1-6; D not resolved. Looked up from germline, CDR1 is MDHEN and CDR2 is SYDVKM. Trimming took 3 bases from V and 3 from J, leaving 6 bases between them. This CDR3 has 14 residues. For the CDR3, the DNA is TGTGCCAGCAGTTTCCGGGACTATAATTCACCCCTCCACTTT. Translating gives CASSFRDYNSPLHF.

The V call is TRBV30, the J call TRBJ2-7; TRBD1 matches 7 bases. Germline V lookup: CDR1 GTSNPN, CDR2 SVGIG (reference sequence). This CDR3 contains 14 residues. The J segment lost 0 bases and the V segment lost 4 bases, leaving 6 bases of the junction unmatched. In DNA, the CDR3 is TGTGCCTGGACTATGGACAGGAGCTCCTACGAGCAGTACTTC. It codes for CAWTMDRSSYEQYF.

This chain uses TRBV5-1 with TRBJ2-2, with 11 bases fitting TRBD1. Trimming cost V 1 base and J 5 bases; bases outside gene matches: 4. The length of the CDR3 is 16 residues. Germline CDR1 and CDR2: SGHRS and YFSETQ. In DNA, the CDR3 is TGCGCCAGCAGCTTGCGGACAGGGGGCAGGACCGGGGAGCTGTTTTTT. Translated, it gives CASSLRTGGRTGELFF.

This chain joins TRBV12-3 or TRBV12-4 and TRBJ2-6; no firm D call. The length of the CDR3 is 13 residues. V dropped 6 bases and J dropped 4 bases, with 7 bases sitting between them. The CDR3 DNA reads TGTGCCAGCAGGTCACTAGGGGCCAACGTCCTGACTTTC. Translated, it gives CASRSLGANVLTF.